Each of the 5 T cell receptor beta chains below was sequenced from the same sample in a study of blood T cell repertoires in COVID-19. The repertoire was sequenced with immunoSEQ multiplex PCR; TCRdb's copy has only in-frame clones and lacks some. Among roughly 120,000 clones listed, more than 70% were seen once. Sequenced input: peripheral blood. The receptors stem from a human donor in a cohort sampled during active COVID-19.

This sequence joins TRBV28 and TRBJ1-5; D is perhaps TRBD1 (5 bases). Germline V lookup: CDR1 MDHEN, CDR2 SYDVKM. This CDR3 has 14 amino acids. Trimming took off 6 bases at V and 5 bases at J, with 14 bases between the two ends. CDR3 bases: TGTGCCAGCAGCCTTAACAGGAATGATCAGCCCCAGCATTTT. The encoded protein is CASSLNRNDQPQHF.

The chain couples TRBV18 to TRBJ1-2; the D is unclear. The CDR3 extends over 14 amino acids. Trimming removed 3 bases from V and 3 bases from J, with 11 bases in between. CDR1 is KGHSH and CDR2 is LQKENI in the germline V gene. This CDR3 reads CASSPRVADYGYTF. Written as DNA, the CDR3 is TGTGCCAGCTCACCGCGTGTCGCGGACTATGGCTACACCTTC. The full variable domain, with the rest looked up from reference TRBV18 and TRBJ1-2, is NAGVMQNPRHLVRRRGQEARLRCSPMKGHSHVYWYRQLPEEGLKFMVYLQKENIIDESGMPKERFSAEFPKEGPSILRIQQVVRGDSAAYFCASSPRVADYGYTFGSGTRLTVV.

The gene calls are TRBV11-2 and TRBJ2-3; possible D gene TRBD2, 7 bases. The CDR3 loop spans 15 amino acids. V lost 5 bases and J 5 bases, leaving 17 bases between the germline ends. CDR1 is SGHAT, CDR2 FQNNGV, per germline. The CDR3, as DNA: TGTGCCAGCAGCACCTGGACGGGGGGCAGAGATACGCAGTATTTT. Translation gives CASSTWTGGRDTQYF.

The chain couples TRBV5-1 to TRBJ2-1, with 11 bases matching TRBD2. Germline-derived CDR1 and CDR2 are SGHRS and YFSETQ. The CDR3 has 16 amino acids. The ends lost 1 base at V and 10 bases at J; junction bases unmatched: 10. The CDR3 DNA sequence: TGCGCCAGCAGCTTGCTGTCACTAGCGGGAGTAAACGAGCAGTTCTTC. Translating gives CASSLLSLAGVNEQFF.

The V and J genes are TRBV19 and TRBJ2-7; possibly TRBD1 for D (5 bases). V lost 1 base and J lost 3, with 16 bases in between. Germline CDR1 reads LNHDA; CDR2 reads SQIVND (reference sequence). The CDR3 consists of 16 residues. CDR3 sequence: CASSIGQGVRFYEQYF. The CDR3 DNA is TGTGCCAGTAGTATAGGGCAAGGGGTTAGGTTCTACGAGCAGTACTTC.